Below, 16 T cell receptor beta chains from the same sample are listed, as sequenced in a study of Ad26.COV2.S vaccination and SARS-CoV-2 variants. The treatment here: around 19 received Ad26.COV2.S at low or high dose, single or two shots; several received placebo; per-sample allocation not given. Following the first vaccine or placebo injection, samples were taken on day 63. Sequencing used immunoSEQ multiplex PCR; TCRdb keeps in-frame clones, though not all of them. The sample yields some 290,000 clones, about 85% seen once. Material: peripheral blood, obtained in a trial of Ad26.COV2.S vaccine versus placebo. The receptor source for this set is a person aged 18-60 years who received the Ad26.COV2.S COVID-19 vaccine or a placebo.

This chain joins TRBV28 and TRBJ2-7; 8 bases match TRBD1. The CDR3 has 14 residues. Looked up from germline, CDR1 is MDHEN and CDR2 is SYDVKM. Trimming at V came to 4 bases and at J to 3 bases, leaving 5 bases not matched to a gene. The CDR3 sequence is CASSYDRGYYEQYF. CDR3 sequence (DNA): TGTGCCAGCAGTTATGACAGGGGATACTACGAGCAGTACTTC.

The chain has TRBV9 and TRBJ1-2; D possibly corresponds to TRBD1 (5 bases). Germline V gene data show CDR1 as SGDLS and CDR2 as YYNGEE. The germline V and J ends were trimmed by 0 bases and 8 bases, with 17 bases remaining between them. The CDR3 totals 15 residues. In DNA, the CDR3 is TGTGCCAGCAGCGTAGATTTGGCAGGGAAAGGAGGCTACACCTTC. Translated, it gives CASSVDLAGKGGYTF.

The V gene is TRBV9, the J gene TRBJ1-2; D is unclear. Germline loops: CDR1 SGDLS, CDR2 YYNGEE. The CDR3 totals 15 residues. The V gene lost 4 bases and the J gene lost 4 bases, with 17 bases spanning the gap. CDR3 loop: CASSPYPESIYGYTF. CDR3 coding DNA: TGTGCCAGCAGCCCTTACCCAGAGTCCATCTATGGCTACACCTTC.

The chain is built from TRBV5-1 and TRBJ2-7; TRBD1 agrees at 8 bases. Unmatched junction bases numbered 6, after V lost 0 bases and J lost 4 bases. Germline V gene sequence: CDR1 SGHRS, CDR2 YFSETQ. The length of the CDR3 is 15 residues. The CDR3 DNA follows: TGCGCCAGCAGCTTGGGGACAGGGTTCGGGTACGAGCAGTACTTC. This sequence encodes CASSLGTGFGYEQYF.

The chain has TRBV18 and TRBJ2-7; 8 nucleotides match TRBD1. The CDR3 sequence is 14 residues long. From germline, CDR1 is KGHSH and CDR2 LQKENI. V lost 5 bases, J lost 6 bases, and 9 bases stayed unmatched. The CDR3 coding sequence is TGTGCCAGCTCAGTCGGACAGGGATTCGGCGAGCAGTACTTC. Encoded protein: CASSVGQGFGEQYF.

The count of this clone is one. The rearrangement uses TRBV15 and TRBJ1-5, with D tentatively TRBD1 (5 bases). Germline V gene data show CDR1 as LNHNV and CDR2 as YYDKDF (reference sequence). This CDR3 is 13 amino acids long. V was shortened by 6 bases and J by 7 bases, with 13 bases between the two germline ends. As DNA, the CDR3 is TGTGCCACCAGGGGGGGAGGGAACCAGCCCCAGCATTTT. It is translated as CATRGGGNQPQHF. Using reference TRBV15 and TRBJ1-5 for the parts outside the CDR3, the full variable domain is DAMVIQNPRYQVTQFGKPVTLSCSQTLNHNVMYWYQQKSSQAPKLLFHYYDKDFNNEADTPDNFQSRRPNTSFCFLDIRSPGLGDTAMYLCATRGGGNQPQHFGDGTRLSIL.

V is TRBV5-1 and J is TRBJ1-2, with a tentative D call TRBD1 (5 bases). The CDR3 extends over 13 amino acids. Trimming removed 4 bases from V and 7 bases from J, with 14 bases in between. Germline loops: CDR1 SGHRS, CDR2 YFSETQ. CDR3 sequence: CASSHGGDAGYTF. The CDR3 DNA follows: TGCGCCAGCAGCCACGGGGGGGACGCTGGCTACACCTTC.

The CDR3, as DNA: TGTGCCAGCAGCCAAGATCTTCACACTGAAGCTTTCTTT. Translation gives CASSQDLHTEAFF. J is TRBJ1-1 and V is TRBV4-2; D is undetermined. With 0 bases removed from V and 3 bases from J, the gap between germline ends came to 5 bases. The CDR3 extends over 13 amino acids. Germline V gene sequence: CDR1 LGHNA, CDR2 YNFKEQ.

The chain carries TRBV2 and TRBJ1-2; TRBD1 might be the D (6 bases). Germline V gives CDR1 SNHLY, CDR2 FYNNEI. The length of the CDR3 is 14 residues. Trimming stripped 2 bases from V and 3 bases from J, with 10 bases between. The CDR3 is CASSEQGIDYGYTF. The CDR3 DNA follows: TGTGCCAGCAGTGAACAGGGGATTGACTATGGCTACACCTTC.

The rearrangement links TRBV3-1 (or the pseudogene TRBV3-2) to TRBJ1-1, with 8 bases fitting TRBD1. CDR1 is LGHDT, CDR2 YNNKEL, per germline (reference sequence). Trimming took 5 bases from V and 7 from J; bases not matched to a gene: 6. The CDR3 runs 13 residues. The CDR3: CASSNQGAGEAFF. CDR3 DNA: TGTGCCAGCAGCAACCAGGGGGCCGGTGAAGCTTTCTTT.

This clone has ten or more counts. The chain couples TRBV5-4 to TRBJ2-7; D may be TRBD1 (5 bases). CDR3 length: 13 residues. Germline values: CDR1 SGHNT, CDR2 YYREEE (reference sequence). Trimming left V 4 bases short and J 0 bases short, with 8 bases between. The chain's CDR3 is CASSPGHSYEQYF. The CDR3 DNA sequence: TGTGCCAGCAGCCCCGGACACTCCTACGAGCAGTACTTC.

This chain connects TRBV9 to TRBJ1-2; possible D gene TRBD1, 5 bases. V dropped 3 bases and J dropped 3 bases, with 12 bases sitting between them. CDR3 length equals 14 residues. Germline CDR1 and CDR2: SGDLS and YYNGEE. The CDR3 reads CASSALGRDYGYTF. CDR3 coding DNA: TGTGCCAGCAGCGCCCTAGGCAGGGACTATGGCTACACCTTC.

V usage is TRBV6-5 and J usage is TRBJ2-7; TRBD2 aligns across 11 bases. V was pared by 6 bases and J by 11 bases, with 6 bases of the junction left unmatched. This CDR3 comprises 12 residues. Germline V gives CDR1 MNHEY, CDR2 SVGAGI. The chain's CDR3 is CASRLAGGLEYF. The DNA for the CDR3 is TGTGCCAGCAGATTAGCGGGGGGGCTCGAGTACTTC.

This chain links TRBV5-1 with TRBJ2-7; no clear D. Per germline, CDR1 SGHRS and CDR2 YFSETQ. The CDR3 consists of 15 residues. Trimming pared 4 bases from V and 0 bases from J, leaving 14 bases between. This CDR3 reads CASSPGNLFSYEQYF. CDR3 sequence (DNA): TGCGCCAGCAGCCCGGGTAACCTATTCTCCTACGAGCAGTACTTC. Variable domain in full (rest from reference TRBV5-1 and TRBJ2-7): KAGVTQTPRYLIKTRGQQVTLSCSPISGHRSVSWYQQTPGQGLQFLFEYFSETQRNKGNFPGRFSGRQFSNSRSEMNVSTLELGDSALYLCASSPGNLFSYEQYFGPGTRLTVT.

The gene calls are TRBV9 and TRBJ1-3, with TRBD1 identical over 8 bases. Trimming at V came to 3 bases and at J to 5 bases, leaving 13 bases not matched to a gene. Germline CDR1 reads SGDLS; CDR2 reads YYNGEE. The CDR3 has 17 amino acids. The CDR3 is CASSERTGTTYRNTIYF. The DNA of the CDR3 is TGTGCCAGCAGCGAAAGGACAGGGACGACGTACAGAAACACCATATATTTT.

Only one count was recorded for this clone. V and J are TRBV6-6 and TRBJ1-1, with 10 bases that match TRBD1. V dropped 2 bases and J dropped 3; count of bases not matched to a gene: 3. Germline CDR1 is MNHNY and CDR2 is SVGAGI (reference sequence). CDR3 length: 15 amino acids. CDR3 sequence (DNA): TGTGCCAGCAGTTACGGTGGGACAGGGGACACTGAAGCTTTCTTT. Translated, it gives CASSYGGTGDTEAFF.